This T cell receptor beta chain was found in a study of T cell responses to AZD1222 COVID-19 vaccine. Study outcomes and limitations: Receipt of two AZD1222 doses was followed by a rise in Spike-specific TCR breadth and depth. Donor demographics were predominantly white British with a female majority; clonal diversity may be underestimated. As reported, nearly half of all spike-specific TCRs target variant regions that are unmutated. Scientists sampled the repertoires only once the peak T cell response had passed.

The CDR3 sequence is 15 residues long. The V gene end was trimmed by 6 bases and the J gene end by 5 bases; junction bases not matched to a gene: 7. Germline V CDR1 and CDR2: MNHEY, SVGAGI. About this clone itself: No antigen is known for it.

Measured with immunoSEQ multiplex PCR; TCRdb has only the in-frame clones, and not every one. The top ten clones hold 4.1% of a sample with 130,000 to 150,000 clones, 80% to 85% of them seen once. The specimen was peripheral blood, collected on day 0 of MenACWY control vaccination. The rearrangement joins TRBV6-5 to TRBJ2-5, with TRBD2 matching 12 bases. This sequence was found in an adult in good health. The CDR3 region has the DNA TGTGCCAGCAGGGAGACTAGCGGGGGTCTCGAGACCCAGTACTTC. This encodes CASRETSGGLETQYF.